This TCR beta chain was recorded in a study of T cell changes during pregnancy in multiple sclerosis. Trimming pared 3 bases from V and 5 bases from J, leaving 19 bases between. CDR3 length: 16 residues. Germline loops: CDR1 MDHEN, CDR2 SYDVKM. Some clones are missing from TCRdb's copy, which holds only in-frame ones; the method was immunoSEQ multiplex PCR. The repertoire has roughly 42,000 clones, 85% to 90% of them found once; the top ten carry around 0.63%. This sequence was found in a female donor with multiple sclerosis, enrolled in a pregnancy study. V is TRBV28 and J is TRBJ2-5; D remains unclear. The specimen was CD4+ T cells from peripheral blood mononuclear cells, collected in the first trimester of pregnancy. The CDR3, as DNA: TGTGCCAGCAGTTTTTACAGCTCCAGGATCTGGGAGACCCAGTACTTC. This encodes CASSFYSSRIWETQYF.